This TCR beta chain stems from a study of shared clonotypes between healthy human individuals. Notes on the study in general: Unshared clonotypes carried lower generation probabilities than those common to all four donors. Four donors held approximately 4.6% of naive CD4 clonotypes in common.

Deep was the level used in running the assay. The table came from immunoSEQ multiplex PCR; TCRdb's copy has only in-frame clones and leaves some out. The top ten clones hold 0.36% of a sample with 2 million to 3 million clones, approximately 93% of them seen once. As concerns this clone: Antigen specificity is unknown.

Per the germline V gene, CDR1 is SGHTA and CDR2 is FQGTGA. CDR3 length: 14 residues. V was shortened by 3 bases and J by 2 bases, with 8 bases between the two germline ends. The sample was naive CD4+ T cells from PBMCs. Subset described: CD45RA+ positively selected. This TCR was sampled from a man between 18 and 29 years old in good health. Some clones in this sample may be carry-over from other donors' samples. This chain uses TRBV7-3 with TRBJ2-1, with TRBD2 as a possible D gene (6 bases). The CDR3 nucleotides read TGTGCCAGCAGCTTGGGGACTCCCTACAATGAGCAGTTCTTC. It translates to CASSLGTPYNEQFF.